Listed below are T cell receptor beta chains from one sample, sequenced in a study of cytomegalovirus exposure and HLA in healthy donors. Profiled with immunoSEQ multiplex PCR; TCRdb holds only in-frame clones, not every one. Here the sample table reports approximately 140,000 clones. The sample comprised PBMCs. These receptors were taken from a woman in her fifties or sixties in good health and CMV-seronegative. Both conserved end residues are part of each CDR3. The order of the fields is D gene, V gene, J gene, CDR3 DNA, CDR3 protein. The D gene is left open where the match is weak.

-,TRBV6-5,TRBJ1-5,TGTGCCAGCAGTTACCAGCGGGGTAGCAATCAGCCCCAGCATTTT,CASSYQRGSNQPQHF
TRBD2,TRBV6-1,TRBJ2-1,TGTGCCAGCAGTGAAGCCTGGACTGACCCTAGCGGAGGGTGGGCGAATGAGCAGTTCTTC,CASSEAWTDPSGGWANEQFF
TRBD2,TRBV5-6,TRBJ2-3,TGTGCCAGCAGCCCTCTCGGACTAGCGGGGGGAGAAAGCACAGATACGCAGTATTTT,CASSPLGLAGGESTDTQYF
-,TRBV5-5,TRBJ1-1,TGTGCCAGCAGCCGCCCCGGACAGTGGGATGAAGCTTTCTTT,CASSRPGQWDEAFF
-,TRBV4-2,TRBJ2-1,TGTGCCAGCAGCCAAGACGGCTACAATGAGCAGTTCTTC,CASSQDGYNEQFF
-,TRBV6-5,TRBJ1-5,TGTGCCAGCAGTCCTCCCGGGGGCAATCAGCCCCAGCATTTT,CASSPPGGNQPQHF
TRBD1,TRBV30,TRBJ2-1,TGTGCCTGGAATTTGGGGGGACAGGGTTTCAATGAGCAGTTCTTC,CAWNLGGQGFNEQFF
TRBD1,TRBV2,TRBJ2-7,TGTGCCAGCACCGGTCGGGACAGGGGTTTTGACGAGCAGTACTTC,CASTGRDRGFDEQYF
-,TRBV7-9,TRBJ2-1,TGTGCCAGCAGCTTAGAGCCTAGCTACAATGAGCAGTTCTTC,CASSLEPSYNEQFF
-,TRBV9,TRBJ1-6,TGTGCCAGCAGCGTCCAACAGAGTAATTCACCCCTCCACTTT,CASSVQQSNSPLHF
-,TRBV6-1,TRBJ2-5,TGTGCCAGCAGAAGAGGGATCCAAGAGACCCAGTACTTC,CASRRGIQETQYF
-,TRBV28,TRBJ1-1,TGTGCCAGCAGAGAACAGGGACATCCTTATGAAGCTTTCTTT,CASREQGHPYEAFF
-,TRBV4-3,TRBJ2-5,TGCGCCAGCAGCCAAGGGGACTACCTCAGGGGTGAAGAGACCCAGTACTTC,CASSQGDYLRGEETQYF
TRBD1,TRBV28,TRBJ2-7,TGTGCCAGCAGTTTAGCCGGGACAGGGGGCCACGAGCAGTACTTC,CASSLAGTGGHEQYF
TRBD1,TRBV10-2,TRBJ2-1,TGCGCCAGCAGGGCGGGACAGGGATCCCAGTATGAGCAGTTCTTC,CASRAGQGSQYEQFF
-,TRBV19,TRBJ1-4,TGTGCCAGTAGCTCAAGGGGCGTAAATGAAAAACTGTTTTTT,CASSSRGVNEKLFF
TRBD2,TRBV9,TRBJ2-5,TGTGCCAGCAGCGTAGCTTCACTAGCGGGAGTAGAGACCCAGTACTTC,CASSVASLAGVETQYF
-,TRBV28,TRBJ1-4,TGTGCCAGCAGTTTAACAGGGATAAATGAAAAACTGTTTTTT,CASSLTGINEKLFF
TRBD1,TRBV7-6,TRBJ2-7,TGTGCCAGCAGCTTAGTTCCCGGGACAGAGGGCTACGAGCAGTACTTC,CASSLVPGTEGYEQYF
TRBD1,TRBV19,TRBJ1-5,TGTGCCAGTAGTATGGGGACAGGGGCCAATCAGCCCCAGCATTTT,CASSMGTGANQPQHF
TRBD1,TRBV20-1,TRBJ1-2,TGCAGGCTAGGAAACAGGGGATACACCTTC,CRLGNRGYTF
-,TRBV6-1,TRBJ1-5,TGTGCCAGCATGGGGGGTAACAATCAGCCCCAGCATTTT,CASMGGNNQPQHF
TRBD2,TRBV19,TRBJ2-1,TGTGCCAGTAGTTCACCAAAACTTAGCGGGAGGGTTAATGAGCAGTTCTTC,CASSSPKLSGRVNEQFF
TRBD1,TRBV6-6,TRBJ1-2,TGTGCCAGCAGCCCTCGGACAGGGAGTAGCTACACCTTC,CASSPRTGSSYTF
-,TRBV6-1,TRBJ1-2,TGTGCCAGCAGTCCCGGCGGCCCTTATGGCTACACCTTC,CASSPGGPYGYTF
-,TRBV30,TRBJ1-2,TGTGCCTGGAGTGTAGCCGGCAGGGGTGGCTACACCTTC,CAWSVAGRGGYTF
-,TRBV7-8,TRBJ2-7,TGTGCCAGCAGCTTATCGGGAATCCCTGTGGACGAGCAGTACTTC,CASSLSGIPVDEQYF
TRBD1,TRBV19,TRBJ1-3,TGTGCCAGTAGTCTTTACAGGGGCTCTGGAAACACCATATATTTT,CASSLYRGSGNTIYF
-,TRBV6-1,TRBJ1-3,TGTGCCAGCTCAGACTCCACGGCCTCTGGAAACACCATATATTTT,CASSDSTASGNTIYF
TRBD2,TRBV4-2,TRBJ2-1,TGTGCCAGCAGCCAAGATGGAGGGGGGGGGACCGGGACTAGCACCAATGAGCAGTTCTTC,CASSQDGGGGTGTSTNEQFF
-,TRBV9,TRBJ2-5,TGTGCCAGCAGCGACGGGGGAAGAGAGACCCAGTACTTC,CASSDGGRETQYF
TRBD1,TRBV27,TRBJ1-2,TGTGCCAGCAGTTTCCTGGGACAGGGGGAGTTAGTCTATGGCTACACCTTC,CASSFLGQGELVYGYTF
TRBD2,TRBV5-4,TRBJ2-3,TGTGCCAGCAGCTTGATTAGCGGGAGCTCCACAGATACGCAGTATTTT,CASSLISGSSTDTQYF
TRBD1,TRBV5-1,TRBJ2-1,TGCGCCAGCAGCTTGGGGGGGACAGGGGGGCACAATGAGCAGTTCTTC,CASSLGGTGGHNEQFF
-,TRBV19,TRBJ1-3,TGTGCCAGTAGTACCCCCAGGTATTCTGGAAACACCATATATTTT,CASSTPRYSGNTIYF